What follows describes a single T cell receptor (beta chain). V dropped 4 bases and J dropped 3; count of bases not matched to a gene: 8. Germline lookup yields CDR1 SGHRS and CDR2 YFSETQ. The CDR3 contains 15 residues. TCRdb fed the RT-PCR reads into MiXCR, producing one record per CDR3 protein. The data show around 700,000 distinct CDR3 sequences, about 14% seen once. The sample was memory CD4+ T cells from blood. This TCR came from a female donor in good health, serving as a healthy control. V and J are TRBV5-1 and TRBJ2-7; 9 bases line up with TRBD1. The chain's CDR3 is CASSIGTGMNYEQYF. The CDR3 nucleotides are TGCGCCAGCAGCATCGGGACAGGGATGAACTACGAGCAGTACTTC.